The clone carrying this T cell receptor (beta chain) was observed many times. The sample originates from a study of neurological immune-mediated disorders. Each CDR3 protein gets one entry after TCRdb re-called the 5' RACE reads with MiXCR. The sample carries about 40,000 distinct CDR3 sequences, 2.5% recorded once. This CDR3 is built from 16 residues. V dropped 4 bases and J dropped 7; count of bases not matched to a gene: 13. Germline V gene lookup returns CDR1 SQVTM and CDR2 ANQGSEA. Sequencing was performed on PBMCs. The origin of this receptor is a man aged 45-65 years with multiple sclerosis. The chain employs TRBV29-1 and TRBJ2-2, with 9 bases fitting TRBD1. The CDR3 is CSVGDREFFQGGELFF. The CDR3 DNA reads TGCAGCGTTGGGGACAGGGAATTTTTTCAGGGCGGGGAGCTGTTTTTT.